Shown below are 29 T cell receptor beta chains from a single sample sequenced in a study of glioma-infiltrating T cells after dendritic cell vaccination. Sequencing used immunoSEQ multiplex PCR; TCRdb keeps in-frame clones, though not all of them. Of approximately 99,000 clones in the sample, 65% to 85% were seen once. Specified time point: after dendritic cell vaccination, including at tumor progression/relapse. The sequencing here drew on blood, taken after dendritic cell vaccination. Source of these receptors: a human donor with glioblastoma.

V is TRBV2 and J is TRBJ1-2; 12 bases line up with TRBD1. From germline, CDR1 is SNHLY and CDR2 FYNNEI. The CDR3 covers 15 residues. Trimming cost V 5 bases and J 4 bases; bases outside gene matches: 5. In nucleotides, the CDR3 is TGTGCCAGCAGTTGGGACAGGGGGCTGGTCTATGGCTACACCTTC. It encodes CASSWDRGLVYGYTF.

The gene calls are TRBV15 and TRBJ1-1; tentative D call: TRBD1 (5 bases). This CDR3 spans 15 amino acids. The ends were cut back, 1 base at V and 3 bases at J, with 12 bases in the middle. Germline CDR1 is LNHNV and CDR2 is YYDKDF (reference sequence). DNA of the CDR3: TGTGCCACCAGCAGAGGGGGGGACGGGTACACTGAAGCTTTCTTT. Its protein is CATSRGGDGYTEAFF.

The chain has TRBV12-5 and TRBJ1-5; possibly TRBD1 for D (6 bases). V was shortened by 1 base and J by 3 bases, with 13 bases between the two germline ends. Germline CDR1 and CDR2: LGHNT and FRNRAP. The CDR3 consists of 16 residues. The CDR3 spells CASGLATGGNNQPQHF. Written as DNA, the CDR3 is TGTGCTAGTGGTTTGGCGACAGGCGGAAACAATCAGCCCCAGCATTTT.

V is TRBV30 and J is TRBJ1-2; TRBD1 aligns across 7 bases. Germline V gene sequence: CDR1 GTSNPN, CDR2 SVGIG (reference sequence). The CDR3 length is 12 residues. After removal of 1 base from V and 8 bases from J, the junction contained 4 bases not matched to a gene. The CDR3 nucleotides read TGTGCCTGGAGTGACGGGACAGACGGCTACACCTTC. This gives the protein CAWSDGTDGYTF.

This chain uses TRBV18 with TRBJ2-6; the D gene is possibly TRBD2 (5 bases). The CDR3 length is 18 residues. Per germline, CDR1 KGHSH and CDR2 LQKENI. Trimming pared 3 bases from V and 0 bases from J, leaving 15 bases between. The CDR3 DNA follows: TGTGCCAGCTCACCGGCAAAGGGCACTAGCTCTGGGGCCAACGTCCTGACTTTC. Amino acids: CASSPAKGTSSGANVLTF.

This CDR3 is CASSAPSGGIDEQYF. The CDR3 region has the DNA TGTGCCAGCAGTGCTCCAAGCGGGGGGATCGACGAGCAGTACTTC. This chain links TRBV28 with TRBJ2-7, with 9 bases lining up with TRBD2. The CDR3 loop spans 15 amino acids. Germline CDR1 is MDHEN and CDR2 is SYDVKM. Trimming cost V 5 bases and J 5 bases; bases outside gene matches: 10. Drawing the rest from reference TRBV28 and TRBJ2-7, the complete variable domain is DVKVTQSSRYLVKRTGEKVFLECVQDMDHENMFWYRQDPGLGLRLIYFSYDVKMKEKGDIPEGYSVSREKKERFSLILESASTNQTSMYLCASSAPSGGIDEQYFGPGTRLTVT.

The DNA for the CDR3 is TGTGCCAGCAGTACAGGGGCTGGAGGAAACACCATATATTTT. It yields the protein CASSTGAGGNTIYF. J is TRBJ1-3 and V is TRBV7-9; 7 bases line up with TRBD1. The J segment lost 4 bases and the V segment lost 6 bases, leaving 6 bases of the junction unmatched. The CDR3 is made up of 14 amino acids. Germline CDR1 is SEHNR and CDR2 is FQNEAQ (reference sequence). The variable domain in full, with the rest retrieved from reference TRBV7-9 and TRBJ1-3, is DTGVSQNPRHKITKRGQNVTFRCDPISEHNRLYWYRQTLGQGPEFLTYFQNEAQLEKSRLLSDRFSAERPKGSFSTLEIQRTEQGDSAMYLCASSTGAGGNTIYFGEGSWLTVV.

The chain has TRBV10-3 and TRBJ1-5; D gene ambiguous. This CDR3 comprises 15 residues. The V and J ends lost 4 bases and 0 bases respectively, with 10 bases between them. Per germline, CDR1 ENHRY and CDR2 SYGVKD. CDR3 sequence reads: CAISANSDSNQPQHF. In DNA form, the CDR3 reads TGTGCCATCAGTGCCAACAGTGATAGCAATCAGCCCCAGCATTTT.

This clone was detected only once. This sequence joins TRBV19 and TRBJ2-5, with a tentative D call TRBD1 (5 bases). The V end was cut by 5 bases, the J end by 5 bases, with 18 bases between. The CDR3 contains 15 residues. Germline V lookup: CDR1 LNHDA, CDR2 SQIVND (reference sequence). For the CDR3, the DNA is TGTGCCAGTAGTCAATCGGCAGGGCCACGGGAGACCCAGTACTTC. It is translated as CASSQSAGPRETQYF.

The chain is built from TRBV7-2 and TRBJ2-5; 12 positions match TRBD2. The DNA matches TRBJ2-7 better at its end, which makes the J call doubtful. The CDR3 totals 15 residues. CDR1 SGHTA and CDR2 FQGNSA come from the germline V gene. Here the CDR3 reads CASSQQGLAGYEQYF. DNA for the CDR3: TGTGCCAGCAGCCAACAGGGACTAGCGGGCTACGAGCAGTACTTC.

There are a few counts of this clone. V gene TRBV10-3 combines with J gene TRBJ1-5; D is unresolved. CDR1 ENHRY and CDR2 SYGVKD come from the germline V gene. The CDR3 runs to 14 residues. Trimming cost V 2 bases and J 6 bases, with 11 bases left between them. DNA of the CDR3: TGTGCCATCAGTGAGGAAACAGCCGGTCAGCCCCAGCATTTT. This codes for CAISEETAGQPQHF.

This sequence joins TRBV6-1 and TRBJ1-5, with 7 bases lining up with TRBD1. The CDR3 totals 16 residues. From germline, CDR1 is MNHNS and CDR2 SASEGT. V was pared by 2 bases and J by 2 bases, with 6 bases of the junction left unmatched. This CDR3 is CASSERQGSGNQPQHF. The CDR3 DNA reads as TGTGCCAGCAGTGAAAGACAGGGATCGGGCAATCAGCCCCAGCATTTT.

V is TRBV19 and J is TRBJ1-4; 9 nucleotides line up with TRBD1. The V gene's germline CDR1 is LNHDA and CDR2 SQIVND (reference sequence). V gave up 7 bases and J gave up 8 bases; unmatched junction bases: 8. The CDR3 extends over 14 amino acids. CDR3 sequence: CASTVTGGAEKLFF. Here the CDR3 DNA reads TGTGCCAGTACCGTGACAGGGGGGGCGGAAAAACTGTTTTTT.

This clone was seen more than once but under ten times. This chain uses TRBV30 with TRBJ1-5; tentatively, D is TRBD1 (5 bases). Trimming left V 5 bases short and J 3 bases short, with 11 bases between. This CDR3 has 13 amino acids. The germline CDR1 and CDR2 sequences are GTSNPN and SVGIG (reference sequence). This CDR3 reads CAWGQGYNQPQHF. The CDR3 DNA follows: TGTGCCTGGGGGCAGGGATACAATCAGCCCCAGCATTTT.

V and J are TRBV19 and TRBJ2-1, with D perhaps matching TRBD2 (5 bases). The CDR3 is made up of 13 amino acids. V shed 5 bases and J shed 4 bases, with 9 bases lying between them. Germline V CDR1 and CDR2: LNHDA, SQIVND (reference sequence). CDR3 sequence: CASSLGLYNEQFF. The CDR3 nucleotides read TGTGCCAGTAGTTTAGGACTGTACAATGAGCAGTTCTTC.

The chain joins TRBV30 to TRBJ1-1, with 7 bases identical to TRBD1. The germline gives CDR1 GTSNPN, CDR2 SVGIG (reference sequence). V was clipped by 2 bases and J by 3 bases; unmatched bases: 9. This CDR3 is built from 15 residues. CDR3 in amino acids: CAWSTETGRYTEAFF. The CDR3 DNA is TGTGCCTGGAGTACCGAGACAGGGAGGTACACTGAAGCTTTCTTT.

This chain uses TRBV5-1 with TRBJ1-2, with D tentatively TRBD1 (6 bases). Germline V CDR1 and CDR2: SGHRS, YFSETQ. This CDR3 spans 12 amino acids. Trimming left V 4 bases short and J 7 bases short, with 11 bases between. CDR3 residues: CASSTGLAGYTF. In nucleotides, the CDR3 is TGCGCCAGCAGCACAGGGTTGGCTGGCTACACCTTC.

This sequence joins TRBV19 and TRBJ2-2; no firm D call. Germline V gene lookup returns CDR1 LNHDA and CDR2 SQIVND (reference sequence). V lost 5 bases and J 5 bases, leaving 9 bases between the germline ends. The CDR3 totals 13 residues. CDR3 sequence (DNA): TGTGCCAGTAGTCCCCCCGGGACCGGGGAGCTGTTTTTT. This translates into CASSPPGTGELFF.

In its sample, this clone was seen a few times. The chain uses TRBV28 and TRBJ1-3, with D unclear. The CDR3 is 12 amino acids. V was pared by 3 bases and J by 4 bases, with 4 bases between. Germline values: CDR1 MDHEN, CDR2 SYDVKM. The DNA for the CDR3 is TGTGCCAGCAGTTTTATAGGAAACACCATATATTTT. Protein product: CASSFIGNTIYF. The full variable domain, completed using reference TRBV28 and TRBJ1-3, is DVKVTQSSRYLVKRTGEKVFLECVQDMDHENMFWYRQDPGLGLRLIYFSYDVKMKEKGDIPEGYSVSREKKERFSLILESASTNQTSMYLCASSFIGNTIYFGEGSWLTVV.

This CDR3 reads CASSLGRRYDHYGYTF. The DNA of the CDR3 is TGTGCCAGCAGCTTGGGTAGGAGATACGATCATTATGGCTACACCTTC. J is TRBJ1-2 and V is TRBV5-6; no definite D call. V was pared by 0 bases and J by 5 bases, with 17 bases between. The CDR3 length is 16 residues. Germline assignment: CDR1 SGHDT and CDR2 YYEEEE.

This rearrangement joins TRBV6-5 to TRBJ2-5; 13 nucleotides align to TRBD2. CDR1 is MNHEY and CDR2 is SVGAGI in the germline V gene. The CDR3 contains 16 residues. V dropped 2 bases and J dropped 6; count of bases not matched to a gene: 6. CDR3 nucleotides: TGTGCCAGCAGTTACCACGGACTAGCGGGGGCGCAGACCCAGTACTTC. Protein sequence: CASSYHGLAGAQTQYF.

The chain recombines TRBV7-8 with TRBJ2-3, with D unclear. V gave up 3 bases and J gave up 4 bases, with 8 bases separating them. CDR1 and CDR2 from the germline V gene are SGHVS and FQNEAQ. The CDR3 runs 13 residues. The CDR3 protein is CASSFQIPDTQYF. CDR3 in DNA: TGTGCCAGCAGCTTCCAGATCCCAGATACGCAGTATTTT. The whole variable domain, remainder taken from reference TRBV7-8 and TRBJ2-3, is GAGVSQSPRYKVAKRGQDVALRCDPISGHVSLFWYQQALGQGPEFLTYFQNEAQLDKSGLPSDRFFAERPEGSVSTLKIQRTQQEDSAVYLCASSFQIPDTQYFGPGTRLTVL.

In DNA, the CDR3 is TGTGCCAGCAGCCCTTGGGGGGGGCAAGAGACCCAGTACTTC. Translation gives CASSPWGGQETQYF. The rearrangement links TRBV7-2 to TRBJ2-5; 7 nucleotides match TRBD2. The CDR3 sequence is 14 residues long. J lost 2 bases, V lost 5 bases, and 5 bases had no gene match. CDR1 is SGHTA, CDR2 FQGNSA, per germline. Filled out from reference TRBV7-2 and TRBJ2-5, the complete variable domain reads GAGVSQSPSNKVTEKGKDVELRCDPISGHTALYWYRQSLGQGLEFLIYFQGNSAPDKSGLPSDRFSAERTGGSVSTLTIQRTQQEDSAVYLCASSPWGGQETQYFGPGTRLLVL.

The chain uses TRBV27 and TRBJ1-2; 7 bases align to TRBD1. V shed 4 bases and J 10 bases; nucleotides not matched to a gene: 15. Germline V gene sequence: CDR1 MNHEY, CDR2 SMNVEV (reference sequence). There are 15 residues in the CDR3. DNA for the CDR3: TGTGCCAGCAGTTCCATCCGACAGGGTTCAAGGGCCTACACCTTC. It codes for CASSSIRQGSRAYTF.

This clone appeared a single time. The rearrangement uses TRBV6-1 and TRBJ2-7; no reliable D call. This CDR3 spans 17 amino acids. V was cut by 2 bases and J by 0 bases, with 17 bases left in between. Germline lookup yields CDR1 MNHNS and CDR2 SASEGT. Here the CDR3 DNA reads TGTGCCAGCAGTGAACCACGACTGCGGTTGAGCTCCTACGAGCAGTACTTC. Translating it yields CASSEPRLRLSSYEQYF.

This clone turned up a few times. This chain joins TRBV28 and TRBJ1-5, with no clear D. CDR1 and CDR2 from the germline V gene are MDHEN and SYDVKM. The CDR3 totals 13 residues. V was pared by 7 bases and J by 14 bases, with 21 bases between. CDR3 sequence (DNA): TGTGCCAGCAAAACATCGTTATTGAGGGAAGAGCATTTT. Its translation: CASKTSLLREEHF.

The chain uses TRBV11-2 and TRBJ2-7; 9 bases align to TRBD1. Germline CDR1 is SGHAT and CDR2 is FQNNGV. V trimming: 5 bases; J trimming: 1 base; junction bases outside the gene matches: 6. The CDR3 runs to 15 residues. The CDR3 sequence: CASSPETGGSYEQYF. CDR3 coding DNA: TGTGCCAGCAGCCCCGAGACAGGGGGATCCTACGAGCAGTACTTC. The entire variable domain, with the rest obtained from reference TRBV11-2 and TRBJ2-7, is as follows: EAGVAQSPRYKIIEKRQSVAFWCNPISGHATLYWYQQILGQGPKLLIQFQNNGVVDDSQLPKDRFSAERLKGVDSTLKIQPAKLEDSAVYLCASSPETGGSYEQYFGPGTRLTVT.

This clone has just a few counts. The chain recombines TRBV6-5 with TRBJ1-6; no clear D. The length of the CDR3 is 11 residues. V gave up 6 bases and J gave up 5 bases, with 2 bases separating them. Germline CDR1 is MNHEY and CDR2 is SVGAGI. CDR3 sequence (DNA): TGTGCCAGCAGCAATAATTCACCCCTCCACTTT. Encoded protein: CASSNNSPLHF.

This rearrangement joins TRBV30 to TRBJ1-1, with D hard to call. V was clipped by 0 bases and J by 3 bases, with 29 bases between them. The CDR3 covers 20 residues. The germline V gene has CDR1 GTSNPN and CDR2 SVGIG (reference sequence). The DNA for the CDR3 is TGTGCCTGGAGTGTCTCTCTGGCCGGTACCCAACTATTCCAACACACTGAAGCTTTCTTT. As protein: CAWSVSLAGTQLFQHTEAFF.